Listed below are T cell receptor beta chains from one sample, sequenced in a study of graft-versus-host responses after intestinal transplantation. TCRdb's copy holds only in-frame clones and misses some; the assay was immunoSEQ multiplex PCR. Counted here are more than 95,000 clones, just over 90% occurring once; the ten biggest clones make up roughly 0.2%. No antigen is known for these receptors. The material was unstimulated CD4+ T cells sorted from spleen or lymph node cells, obtained before intestinal transplant. These receptors were taken from a human donor who received an intestinal transplant. Each CDR3 is given with its conserved first and last residue. D genes are given only for firm matches. Clone size is stated in some rows and not others, as once, few, many or a class when expanded.

V gene	J gene	clone size	D gene	CDR3 protein	CDR3 DNA
TRBV6-6	TRBJ2-5	NA	NA	CASSSYLGRETQYF	TGTGCCAGCAGTTCTTATCTCGGTCGGGAGACCCAGTACTTC
TRBV18	TRBJ1-1	NA	TRBD1	CASSGQGSGTEAFF	TGTGCCAGCTCAGGACAGGGGAGCGGCACTGAAGCTTTCTTT
TRBV7-2	TRBJ1-5	NA	NA	CASSTRGQSNQPQHF	TGTGCCAGCAGCACTAGAGGGCAAAGCAATCAGCCCCAGCATTTT
TRBV30	TRBJ1-1	NA	NA	CAWSVVAVRGGPNTEAFF	TGTGCCTGGAGTGTGGTTGCCGTCCGGGGAGGGCCGAACACTGAAGCTTTCTTT
TRBV9	TRBJ2-3	NA	TRBD2	CASSVGAGGADTQYF	TGTGCCAGCAGCGTAGGGGCGGGGGGCGCAGATACGCAGTATTTT
TRBV5-1	TRBJ2-1	NA	TRBD1	CASTWTGQLYNEQFF	TGCGCCAGCACCTGGACAGGGCAACTTTACAATGAGCAGTTCTTC
TRBV18	TRBJ2-5	NA	TRBD2	CASSPRLARQETQYF	TGTGCCAGCTCACCCCGACTAGCGCGACAAGAGACCCAGTACTTC
TRBV29-1	TRBJ1-2	NA	TRBD1	CSVEAGGQHYGYTF	TGCAGCGTTGAAGCTGGGGGACAGCACTATGGCTACACCTTC
TRBV6-5	TRBJ1-2	NA	TRBD1	CATRDRTSNYGYTF	TGTGCCACCAGGGACAGGACCTCTAACTATGGCTACACCTTC
TRBV6-6	TRBJ1-1	once	NA	CASSYESRGEAFF	TGTGCCAGCAGTTACGAGAGCCGGGGTGAAGCTTTCTTT
TRBV30	TRBJ1-1	NA	TRBD1	CAWSVRGQGAMAAFF	TGTGCCTGGAGTGTACGGGGTCAGGGGGCGATGGCAGCTTTCTTT
TRBV10-3	TRBJ2-2	NA	NA	CATSFISRELFF	TGTGCCACCAGTTTCATTAGCCGGGAGCTGTTTTTT
TRBV4-1	TRBJ1-4	NA	NA	CASSHPFGRVREKLFF	TGCGCCAGCAGCCACCCCTTCGGCAGGGTCCGTGAAAAACTGTTTTTT
TRBV4-1	TRBJ2-1	NA	TRBD1	CASSQERDRGLYNEQFF	TGCGCCAGCAGCCAAGAACGGGACAGGGGGCTTTACAATGAGCAGTTCTTC
TRBV27	TRBJ2-7	NA	NA	CASSLKGGGSYPYEQYF	TGTGCCAGCAGTTTAAAGGGGGGGGGCAGCTACCCCTACGAGCAGTACTTC
TRBV7-9	TRBJ1-2	NA	NA	CASSLSGGLGYTF	TGTGCCAGCAGCTTATCCGGGGGGTTAGGCTACACCTTC
TRBV5-6	TRBJ2-7	NA	NA	CASSFFGTEYEQYF	TGTGCCAGCAGCTTCTTCGGGACTGAATACGAGCAGTACTTC
TRBV20-1	TRBJ2-1	few	NA	CSVRGNEQFF	TGCAGTGTCCGAGGGAATGAGCAGTTCTTC
TRBV15	TRBJ2-5	few	NA	CATSIRGETQYF	TGTGCCACCAGCATAAGGGGAGAGACCCAGTACTTC
TRBV6-1	TRBJ1-2	NA	NA	CASRAGGYGYTF	TGTGCCAGCCGGGCGGGGGGCTATGGCTACACCTTC
TRBV5-8	TRBJ1-2	NA	NA	CASSLEGSYGYTF	TGTGCCAGCAGCTTGGAGGGGTCGTATGGCTACACCTTC
TRBV28	TRBJ1-5	NA	NA	CASNSGGYSNQPQHF	TGTGCCAGCAACTCGGGGGGATATAGCAATCAGCCCCAGCATTTT
TRBV2	TRBJ2-1	NA	NA	CASSAEEYNEQFF	TGTGCCAGCAGTGCGGAGGAATACAATGAGCAGTTCTTC
TRBV18	TRBJ2-4	NA	TRBD2	CASSPGLAGRNIQYF	TGTGCCAGCTCCCCGGGACTAGCGGGAAGAAACATTCAGTACTTC
TRBV9	TRBJ2-3	NA	NA	CASSVEPSTDTQYF	TGTGCCAGCAGCGTAGAGCCTAGCACAGATACGCAGTATTTT
TRBV11-2	TRBJ1-1	NA	NA	CASSFWLNTEAFF	TGTGCCAGCAGCTTTTGGCTTAACACTGAAGCTTTCTTT
TRBV7-6	TRBJ2-3	NA	TRBD2	CASSLGLAGVDTQYF	TGTGCCAGCAGCTTAGGGCTAGCGGGGGTAGATACGCAGTATTTT
TRBV2	TRBJ2-3	NA	TRBD2	CASSGAGASTDTQYF	TGTGCCAGCAGTGGAGCGGGGGCTAGCACAGATACGCAGTATTTT
TRBV5-1	TRBJ2-3	NA	NA	CASSLVGADTQYF	TGCGCCAGCAGCTTGGTAGGGGCAGATACGCAGTATTTT
TRBV6-1	TRBJ1-1	NA	NA	CASSNRVMNTEAFF	TGTGCCAGCAGTAACAGGGTTATGAACACTGAAGCTTTCTTT
TRBV7-3	TRBJ2-2	NA	TRBD2	CASSLLAGPNTGELFF	TGTGCCAGCAGCTTATTAGCGGGCCCGAACACCGGGGAGCTGTTTTTT
TRBV20-1	TRBJ1-1	NA	NA	CSARKNTEAFF	TGCAGTGCCCGTAAGAACACTGAAGCTTTCTTT
TRBV11-2	TRBJ2-1	NA	NA	CASSLGVSGVYNEQFF	TGTGCCAGCAGCTTAGGAGTGTCGGGGGTCTACAATGAGCAGTTCTTC
TRBV27	TRBJ2-7	NA	NA	CASSLRAGHFSYEQYF	TGTGCCAGCAGTTTACGAGCGGGACATTTTTCCTACGAGCAGTACTTC
TRBV5-1	TRBJ2-3	NA	TRBD1	CASRPHGQGSDTQYF	TGCGCCAGCAGACCTCACGGACAGGGGTCAGATACGCAGTATTTT
TRBV19	TRBJ1-2	NA	NA	CASSITQDYGYTF	TGTGCCAGTAGTATAACTCAGGATTATGGCTACACCTTC
TRBV9	TRBJ1-6	NA	TRBD1	CASSVEDRGNSPLHF	TGTGCCAGCAGCGTAGAGGACAGGGGAAATTCACCCCTCCACTTT
TRBV30	TRBJ2-7	NA	NA	CAWSVELGQGGYEQYF	TGTGCCTGGAGTGTAGAATTAGGGCAGGGGGGCTACGAGCAGTACTTC
TRBV27	TRBJ1-1	NA	NA	CASSSYPGNTEAFF	TGTGCCAGCAGTTCGTATCCAGGGAACACTGAAGCTTTCTTT
TRBV15	TRBJ2-7	NA	NA	CATSRELLYEQYF	TGTGCCACCAGCAGAGAACTTCTATACGAGCAGTACTTC
TRBV18	TRBJ1-1	NA	NA	CASSTTGDTEAFF	TGTGCCAGCTCAACTACAGGTGACACTGAAGCTTTCTTT
TRBV5-4	TRBJ1-4	NA	NA	CASSLIGEDEKLFF	TGTGCCAGCAGCTTGATAGGGGAGGATGAAAAACTGTTTTTT
TRBV4-2	TRBJ2-7	NA	TRBD2	CASSPLGASGRGHSSYEQYF	TGTGCCAGCAGCCCGTTGGGGGCTAGCGGGAGGGGCCATAGCTCCTACGAGCAGTACTTC
TRBV19	TRBJ2-2	NA	TRBD2	CASSDAGAVTGELFF	TGTGCCAGTAGTGACGCGGGAGCAGTCACCGGGGAGCTGTTTTTT
TRBV11-2	TRBJ2-7	NA	NA	CASSLEGPGKTYEQYF	TGTGCCAGCAGCTTAGAGGGGCCAGGGAAAACGTACGAGCAGTACTTC
TRBV6-1	TRBJ1-2	NA	NA	CASYSYGYTF	TGTGCCAGCTACAGCTATGGCTACACCTTC
TRBV18	TRBJ2-3	NA	TRBD2	CASSPGLAGEDTQYF	TGTGCCAGCTCCCCTGGACTAGCGGGAGAAGATACGCAGTATTTT
TRBV29-1	TRBJ1-1	few	TRBD1	CSVLTGLNTEAFF	TGCAGCGTGCTGACAGGGCTGAACACTGAAGCTTTCTTT
TRBV5-1	TRBJ1-4	NA	TRBD1	CASSPGALDRGEKLFF	TGCGCCAGCAGCCCTGGAGCTTTGGACAGGGGGGAAAAACTGTTTTTT